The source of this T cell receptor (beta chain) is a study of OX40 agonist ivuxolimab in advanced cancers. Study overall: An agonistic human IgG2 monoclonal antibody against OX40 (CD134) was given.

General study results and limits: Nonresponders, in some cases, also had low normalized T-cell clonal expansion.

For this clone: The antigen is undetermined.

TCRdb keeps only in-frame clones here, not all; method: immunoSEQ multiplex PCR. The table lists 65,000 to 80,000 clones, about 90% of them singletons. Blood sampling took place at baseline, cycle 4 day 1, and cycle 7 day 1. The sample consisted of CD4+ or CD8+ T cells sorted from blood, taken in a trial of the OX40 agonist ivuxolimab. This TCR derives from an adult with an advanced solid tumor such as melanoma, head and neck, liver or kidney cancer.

The CDR3 DNA is TGTGCCAGCAGCTCTCGGACTAGCGTTAAAGATACGCAGTATTTT. Its translation: CASSSRTSVKDTQYF. The rearrangement links TRBV7-3 to TRBJ2-3; 9 bases are a match to TRBD2. The CDR3 loop spans 15 amino acids. Germline CDR1 and CDR2: SGHTA and FQGTGA. With V trimmed by 4 bases and J by 5 bases, 7 bases remained unmatched.